The 18 T cell receptor beta chains below were found in one sample sequenced in a study of blood T cell repertoires in COVID-19 (dated by TCRdb to the early 2020s). The protocol used for the library was the immunoSEQ multiplex PCR assay. Entries here come from immuneACCESS through TCRdb and include only in-frame sequences with V and J called. Some clones fail to appear in such tables; in the studies checked, an unresolved V gene covers under half of the shortfall, and the cause of the remainder is unknown. This sample is represented by 110,000 to 150,000 clones; more than 75% of them were singletons. Of the sample, about 4% falls within the top ten clones. Specimen: peripheral blood. These receptors all stem from an elderly woman with acute or convalescent COVID-19.

This sequence joins TRBV25-1 and TRBJ2-5; D is perhaps TRBD2 (6 bases). The V end lost 5 bases, the J end lost 5 bases, and 21 bases lay between the germline ends. The CDR3 contains 16 residues. CDR1 and CDR2 (germline): MGHDK, SYGVNS. CDR3 in amino acids: CASSLHSGSGHETQYF. The DNA for the CDR3 is TGTGCCAGCAGTCTGCATAGCGGTTCGGGGCACGAGACCCAGTACTTC.

This chain uses TRBV29-1 with TRBJ1-3; no clear D. V was clipped by 1 base and J by 3 bases, with 7 bases between them. This CDR3 contains 13 residues. Germline CDR1 reads SQVTM; CDR2 reads ANQGSEA. CDR3 DNA: TGCAGCGTTGAAGTCCAGGATGGAAACACCATATATTTT. Its translation: CSVEVQDGNTIYF.

The chain recombines TRBV7-9 with TRBJ1-2, with D possibly matching TRBD1 (6 bases). The CDR3 length is 16 residues. Trimming took 5 bases from V and 0 from J, leaving 16 bases between them. Germline lookup yields CDR1 SEHNR and CDR2 FQNEAQ (reference sequence). The CDR3 reads CASSPIDRPPNYGYTF. The CDR3 coding sequence is TGTGCCAGCAGCCCGATAGACAGGCCTCCTAACTATGGCTACACCTTC.

The chain couples TRBV2 to TRBJ1-2, with a weak D call TRBD1 (6 bases). Trimming left V 10 bases short and J 6 bases short, with 18 bases between. The CDR3 totals 13 residues. Germline V gives CDR1 SNHLY, CDR2 FYNNEI. The CDR3 nucleotides are TGTGCCATGACGGTTGGCAGGGGCGATGGCTACACCTTC. Protein: CAMTVGRGDGYTF.

The chain is built from TRBV11-2 and TRBJ1-1; D call uncertain. The V gene lost 7 bases and the J gene lost 3 bases, with 12 bases spanning the gap. This CDR3 has 13 amino acids. Per germline, CDR1 SGHAT and CDR2 FQNNGV. The DNA for the CDR3 is TGTGCCAGCAACGGGAACGATCACACTGAAGCTTTCTTT. Protein product: CASNGNDHTEAFF.

The sample holds one count of this clone. The gene calls are TRBV6-5 and TRBJ1-1; 7 bases map to TRBD1. The CDR3 runs to 15 residues. Germline V gene data show CDR1 as MNHEY and CDR2 as SVGAGI. J gave up 2 bases and V 6 bases, and 9 bases lay outside the gene matches. The CDR3 DNA sequence: TGTGCCAGCAGCAGAACGACAGGGATAAACACTGAAGCTTTCTTT. The encoded protein is CASSRTTGINTEAFF.

This clone was counted only a few times. The rearrangement joins TRBV27 to TRBJ2-1; 10 bases line up with TRBD2. This CDR3 is built from 15 residues. In germline, CDR1 is MNHEY, CDR2 SMNVEV (reference sequence). After removal of 4 bases from V and 0 bases from J, the junction contained 0 bases not matched to a gene. CDR3 residues: CASSWTSGSYNEQFF. For the CDR3, the DNA is TGTGCCAGCAGTTGGACTAGCGGCTCCTACAATGAGCAGTTCTTC.

This clone has just one count. The CDR3 bases are TGCGCCAGCAGCTCCAGGACAGGGGGCAATGAGCAGTTCTTC. Encoded protein: CASSSRTGGNEQFF. The chain carries TRBV5-1 and TRBJ2-1; TRBD1 matches at 10 bases. After removal of 3 bases from V and 6 bases from J, the junction contained 3 bases not matched to a gene. The CDR3 is 14 amino acids. Germline V CDR1 and CDR2: SGHRS, YFSETQ.

J is TRBJ2-7 and V is TRBV6-5, with D possibly being TRBD1 (6 bases). CDR1 and CDR2 from the germline V gene are MNHEY and SVGAGI. V lost 8 bases to trimming and J lost 7 bases, with 15 bases between them. This CDR3 region has 12 residues. CDR3 loop: CASLEPQGEQYF. DNA for the CDR3: TGTGCCAGCCTGGAACCACAGGGTGAGCAGTACTTC.

V gene TRBV7-9 combines with J gene TRBJ2-2; weak D call: TRBD1 (5 bases). Between the trimmed V and J ends, which lost 5 bases and 5 bases, there was a span of 15 bases. The CDR3 runs to 15 residues. CDR1 and CDR2 (germline): SEHNR, FQNEAQ (reference sequence). The CDR3 region is CASSVDSPGTGELFF. CDR3 in DNA: TGTGCCAGCAGCGTTGATAGCCCAGGGACCGGGGAGCTGTTTTTT.

The chain joins TRBV11-3 to TRBJ1-6; 10 bases match TRBD1. CDR1 is SGHNT, CDR2 YENEEA, per germline. Losses at the gene ends were 4 bases for V and 9 bases for J; bases not matched to a gene: 0. There are 13 residues in the CDR3. The CDR3 DNA reads as TGTGCCAGCAGCTGGACAGGGGGTTCACCCCTCCACTTT. The encoded protein is CASSWTGGSPLHF.

This chain connects TRBV4-1 to TRBJ2-3; D might be TRBD1 (5 bases). CDR3 length: 16 amino acids. V lost 4 bases and J 11 bases, leaving 25 bases between the germline ends. From germline, CDR1 is MGHRA and CDR2 YSYEKL. CDR3 sequence (DNA): TGCGCCAGCAGCCCGCCGCCGGCAGGGTCATGGGTAAAGCAGTATTTT. Translation: CASSPPPAGSWVKQYF.

V gene TRBV15 combines with J gene TRBJ1-5; no firm D call. V shed 0 bases and J shed 0 bases, with 12 bases lying between them. CDR1 and CDR2 from the germline V gene are LNHNV and YYDKDF (reference sequence). The CDR3 runs 17 residues. CDR3 region: CATSRDRGPYSNQPQHF. CDR3 coding DNA: TGTGCCACCAGCAGAGATCGAGGCCCCTATAGCAATCAGCCCCAGCATTTT.

J is TRBJ2-7 and V is TRBV5-1; the match to TRBD2 covers 10 bases. The ends lost 0 bases at V and 3 bases at J; junction bases unmatched: 0. This CDR3 has 14 amino acids. Germline V gene sequence: CDR1 SGHRS, CDR2 YFSETQ. CDR3 DNA sequence: TGCGCCAGCAGCTTGGGGACTAGCGGCTACGAGCAGTACTTC. Translated, it gives CASSLGTSGYEQYF.

This chain connects TRBV12-5 to TRBJ2-1; 7 bases are shared with TRBD2. V dropped 5 bases and J dropped 6; count of bases not matched to a gene: 1. Germline CDR1 reads LGHNT; CDR2 reads FRNRAP. The CDR3 extends over 12 amino acids. Here the CDR3 DNA reads TGTGCTAGTGGTGGCGGGAGCAATGAGCAGTTCTTC. Translating it yields CASGGGSNEQFF.

This chain uses TRBV5-1 with TRBJ2-7; TRBD1 aligns across 7 bases. With V trimmed by 0 bases and J by 7 bases, 7 bases remained unmatched. The germline gives CDR1 SGHRS, CDR2 YFSETQ. The CDR3 has 14 residues. CDR3 in DNA: TGCGCCAGCAGCTTGGACAGGGGATGGGCAGAGCAGTACTTC. Protein sequence: CASSLDRGWAEQYF.

This rearrangement joins TRBV2 to TRBJ1-2; D ambiguous. Trimming shortened V by 7 bases and J by 1 base, and 16 bases separated the two germline ends. The CDR3 is 15 residues long. Germline V gene sequence: CDR1 SNHLY, CDR2 FYNNEI. The CDR3 here is CASISRTSFNYGYTF. The CDR3 DNA reads as TGTGCCAGCATATCACGAACAAGTTTTAACTATGGCTACACCTTC.

The CDR3 here is CSASPRVFDTIYF. The CDR3 DNA is TGCAGTGCTAGTCCTCGGGTTTTCGACACCATATATTTT. This chain uses TRBV20-1 with TRBJ1-3; D call uncertain. This CDR3 region has 13 residues. Between the trimmed V and J ends, which lost 3 bases and 8 bases, there was a span of 14 bases. Germline V gene sequence: CDR1 DFQATT, CDR2 SNEGSKA (reference sequence).